The subject of this entry is one TCR beta chain. Its antigen is unidentified. The sample is drawn from a study of OX40 agonist ivuxolimab in advanced cancers. Patients had blood sampled at baseline and again on cycle 4 day 1 and cycle 7 day 1. Findings and caveats of the study: In general, CD8+ T cells held more expanded clones than CD4+ did, on average. Part of the nonresponder group also had normalized T-cell clonal expansion that was low.

Sequenced by immunoSEQ multiplex PCR; TCRdb stores in-frame clones only, minus some. The data show roughly 75,000 clones, more than 80% seen once. The CDR3 totals 14 residues. Germline CDR1 is MDHEN and CDR2 is SYDVKM. Trimming took 2 bases from V and 7 from J; bases not matched to a gene: 8. The gene calls are TRBV28 and TRBJ2-7, with TRBD1 matching 7 bases. This material consisted of CD4+ or CD8+ T cells sorted from blood, taken in a trial of the OX40 agonist ivuxolimab. This TCR came from an adult with an advanced solid tumor such as melanoma, head and neck, liver or kidney cancer. The CDR3 DNA follows: TGTGCCAGCAGTTTACCTCAGGGGGAGAGGGAGCAGTACTTC. It specifies CASSLPQGEREQYF.